These 27 T cell receptor beta chains came from one sample sequenced in a study of Graves' ophthalmopathy and Graves' hyperthyroidism. Scientists amplified the TCR beta CDR3 regions from RNA transcripts. HTBI primers served in a first-round RT-PCR, which a second-round multiplex PCR followed. Via MiXCR, TCRdb re-called the multiplex PCR reads, giving one row per CDR3 protein. The repertoire has over a million distinct CDR3 sequences, less than 45% of them found once; the top ten carry around 10%. The sample consisted of peripheral blood or thyroid tissue (not recorded which). The receptor source for this set is an adult man with Graves' hyperthyroidism.

This clonotype was counted only a few times. This may be a read error, as it is one base from a much larger clone. The chain employs TRBV20-1 and TRBJ1-2; D unclear. Germline V gene data show CDR1 as DFQATT and CDR2 as SNEGSKA (reference sequence). The CDR3 has 16 amino acids. V was clipped by 1 base and J by 0 bases, with 15 bases between them. This CDR3 is CSARGLRKITNYGYTF. DNA for the CDR3: TGCAGTGCTAGAGGTCTCCGGAAGATAACTAACTATGGCTACACCTTC.

J is TRBJ1-2 and V is TRBV25-1, with 9 nucleotides matching TRBD1. The V and J ends lost 8 bases and 6 bases, in that order; junction bases with no gene match: 7. Germline CDR1 is MGHDK and CDR2 is SYGVNS. This CDR3 comprises 13 residues. The CDR3 region has the DNA TGTGCCAGCGTTGGACAGGGGTCGGATGGCTACACCTTC. It translates to CASVGQGSDGYTF.

The gene calls are TRBV18 and TRBJ2-2; 7 positions agree with TRBD1. V shed 3 bases, J shed 7 bases, and the junction held 11 bases outside the gene matches. CDR3 length: 16 residues. Germline lookup yields CDR1 KGHSH and CDR2 LQKENI. This CDR3 reads CASSPQTGQAHGELFF. The CDR3 region has the DNA TGTGCCAGCTCACCGCAGACTGGACAGGCCCACGGGGAGCTGTTTTTT.

Comment on this clonotype: A read error is possible here, since a much larger clone lies one base away. The chain couples TRBV9 to TRBJ1-2, with D unresolved. V lost 0 bases, J lost 1 base, and 4 bases lay in between. The CDR3 spans 13 residues. Germline V CDR1 and CDR2: SGDLS, YYNGEE. In DNA, the CDR3 is TGTGCCAGCAGCGTAGACGTTAACTATGGCTACACCTTC. This gives the protein CASSVDVNYGYTF.

This clonotype has only a few counts. The chain combines TRBV20-1 with TRBJ2-7, with D perhaps TRBD1 (6 bases). This CDR3 has 13 amino acids. CDR1 and CDR2 from the germline V gene are DFQATT and SNEGSKA (reference sequence). Between the trimmed V and J ends, which lost 0 bases and 3 bases, there was a span of 9 bases. CDR3 bases: TGCAGTGCTAGAGAGACAGGAGGCTACGAGCAGTACTTC. Residues: CSARETGGYEQYF.

As for this clonotype: This could be a read error, since a much larger clone is one nucleotide away. This chain connects TRBV5-8 to TRBJ1-6; perhaps TRBD1 as D (5 bases). The CDR3 contains 13 residues. The germline V and J ends were trimmed by 5 bases and 14 bases, with 17 bases remaining between them. CDR1 and CDR2 (germline): SGHTS, YDEGEE. The CDR3: CASSSRGMGALHF. In nucleotides, the CDR3 is TGTGCCAGCAGTTCCCGGGGGATGGGAGCCCTCCACTTT.

This clonotype was found a few times. The chain employs TRBV7-9 and TRBJ1-5; unclear D gene. CDR3 size: 14 residues. In germline, CDR1 is SEHNR, CDR2 FQNEAQ (reference sequence). Trimming left V 3 bases short and J 11 bases short, with 17 bases between. CDR3 bases: TGTGCCAGCAGCTTCTATGCAGCACAAGAGACCCAGCATTTT. It is translated as CASSFYAAQETQHF.

Concerning this clonotype itself: With a much larger clone just one base away, this may be a read error. The chain links TRBV12-3 or TRBV12-4 to TRBJ1-2; D ambiguous. This CDR3 contains 12 residues. V shed 6 bases and J shed 8 bases, with 13 bases lying between them. CDR3 sequence: CASSFGRNGYTF. The DNA for the CDR3 is TGTGCCAGCAGCTTCGGACGGAACGGCTACACCTTC.

The sample holds many counts of this clonotype. This rearrangement joins TRBV10-1 to TRBJ2-5; 8 bases agree with TRBD2. The CDR3 contains 15 residues. V gave up 0 bases and J gave up 0 bases; unmatched junction bases: 0. Germline V gene data show CDR1 as WNHNN and CDR2 as SYGVQD (reference sequence). CDR3 sequence (DNA): TGCGCCAGCAGTGAGTCTAGCGGGGACCAAGAGACCCAGTACTTC. It translates to CASSESSGDQETQYF.

This clonotype showed up just a few times. The rearrangement links TRBV15 to TRBJ1-4; the match to TRBD1 covers 8 bases. Germline CDR1 and CDR2: LNHNV and YYDKDF (reference sequence). V shed 7 bases and J 5 bases; nucleotides not matched to a gene: 21. This CDR3 region has 19 residues. The DNA for the CDR3 is TGTGCCACCACCTCAGAGCCGGGACAGGTGCCTTTCCAGAATGAAAAACTGTTTTTT. Amino acids: CATTSEPGQVPFQNEKLFF.

J is TRBJ2-6 and V is TRBV10-3, with 7 bases lining up with TRBD1. This CDR3 is 15 amino acids long. V shed 10 bases and J 0 bases; nucleotides not matched to a gene: 6. Germline loops: CDR1 ENHRY, CDR2 SYGVKD. CDR3 in DNA: TGTGCCACAGGGGGTGCGTTCTCTGGGGCCAACGTCCTGACTTTC. It encodes CATGGAFSGANVLTF.

The chain combines TRBV20-1 with TRBJ1-1; no reliable D call. Germline CDR1 is DFQATT and CDR2 is SNEGSKA (reference sequence). V lost 2 bases to trimming and J lost 0 bases, with 22 bases between them. The CDR3 is 18 residues long. The CDR3 region has the DNA TGCAGTGCTAGACCCACCGTGGGAGTTTATGGAATGAACACTGAAGCTTTCTTT. Translation gives CSARPTVGVYGMNTEAFF.

This chain connects TRBV7-9 to TRBJ2-5; no definite D call. This CDR3 has 14 residues. The V and J ends lost 3 bases and 5 bases respectively, with 13 bases between them. Per the germline V gene, CDR1 is SEHNR and CDR2 is FQNEAQ (reference sequence). The CDR3 is CASSLGRDAETQYF. Here the CDR3 DNA reads TGTGCCAGCAGCTTGGGCCGTGATGCTGAGACCCAGTACTTC.

This clonotype was observed many times. The chain uses TRBV29-1 and TRBJ1-2; D is ambiguous. V lost 5 bases, J lost 2 bases, and 9 bases lay in between. This CDR3 has 12 residues. Germline lookup yields CDR1 SQVTM and CDR2 ANQGSEA. For the CDR3, the DNA is TGCAGCGTTATCGCAGGAAACTATGGCTACACCTTC. The encoded protein is CSVIAGNYGYTF.

This clonotype showed up just a few times. The rearrangement links TRBV12-3 or TRBV12-4 to TRBJ2-7; 7 bases are shared with TRBD2. After removal of 8 bases from V and 11 bases from J, the junction contained 15 bases not matched to a gene. CDR3 length: 13 residues. The CDR3 DNA sequence: TGTGCCAGCTCTAGCGGAGGCGCTATTAATGAGTACTTC. Protein: CASSSGGAINEYF.

This chain links TRBV10-3 with TRBJ2-7; 11 bases are shared with TRBD2. The CDR3 has 15 residues. V was pared by 6 bases and J by 1 base, with 5 bases of the junction left unmatched. CDR1 and CDR2 from the germline V gene are ENHRY and SYGVKD. The CDR3 DNA reads TGTGCCATCAGGCCGGGACTAGCGGTATCCTACGAGCAGTACTTC. It codes for CAIRPGLAVSYEQYF.

The chain recombines TRBV10-3 with TRBJ2-7; possible D gene TRBD1, 5 bases. The J call may not be correct, given that the DNA end is closer to TRBJ2-1. This CDR3 is built from 13 residues. Per the germline V gene, CDR1 is ENHRY and CDR2 is SYGVKD. CDR3 coding DNA: TGTGCCATCCAAGGAAAGGGGTTAGATGAGCAGTTCTTC. Encoded protein: CAIQGKGLDEQFF.

About this clonotype itself: Its ends do not fully match the called genes, so a read error is possible. The J gene is TRBJ2-6, the V gene TRBV29-1; D gene uncertain. Germline V gene sequence: CDR1 SQVTM, CDR2 ANQGSEA. The CDR3 consists of 9 residues. The CDR3 DNA reads as TGCAGCGTGAAAGGCTCCGAAGCTTTC. Its translation: CSVKGSEAF.

This clonotype was seen only once. The gene calls are TRBV9 and TRBJ1-1; D possibly corresponds to TRBD1 (6 bases). From germline, CDR1 is SGDLS and CDR2 YYNGEE. The CDR3 has 14 amino acids. V dropped 4 bases and J dropped 3 bases, with 13 bases sitting between them. The CDR3 DNA is TGTGCCAGCAGCTACTCCCCAGGGGACACTGAAGCTTTCTTT. Translation gives CASSYSPGDTEAFF. Variable domain in full (rest from reference TRBV9 and TRBJ1-1): DSGVTQTPKHLITATGQRVTLRCSPRSGDLSVYWYQQSLDQGLQFLIQYYNGEERAKGNILERFSAQQFPDLHSELNLSSLELGDSALYFCASSYSPGDTEAFFGQGTRLTVV.

The chain links TRBV20-1 to TRBJ2-7; 9 nucleotides agree with TRBD2. Trimming cost V 3 bases and J 0 bases; bases outside gene matches: 3. CDR1 and CDR2 from the germline V gene are DFQATT and SNEGSKA (reference sequence). The CDR3 is made up of 14 amino acids. The DNA for the CDR3 is TGCAGTGCTAGCAGCGGGGGGAACTCCTACGAGCAGTACTTC. Amino acids: CSASSGGNSYEQYF.

This clonotype was seen many times. The chain is built from TRBV7-2 and TRBJ1-2; D remains unclear. Germline V gives CDR1 SGHTA, CDR2 FQGNSA. This CDR3 contains 16 residues. Trimming removed 5 bases at V and 4 bases at J, with 20 bases between. In DNA form, the CDR3 reads TGTGCCAGCAGCCCCCAGGTTGAGAGAACACCCTATGGCTACACCTTC. Its translation is CASSPQVERTPYGYTF.

A few counts support this clonotype. This sequence joins TRBV5-6 and TRBJ2-7, with TRBD1 as a possible D gene (6 bases). V was pared by 3 bases and J by 3 bases, with 10 bases between. Germline V gene data show CDR1 as SGHDT and CDR2 as YYEEEE. The CDR3 totals 13 residues. The CDR3 DNA reads TGTGCCAGCAGCTCAGGGGCAGGCTACGAGCAGTACTTC. Its translation is CASSSGAGYEQYF.

The chain combines TRBV6-5 with TRBJ2-2, with 13 bases that match TRBD2. The V gene's germline CDR1 is MNHEY and CDR2 SVGAGI. The ends lost 7 bases at V and 3 bases at J; junction bases unmatched: 5. The CDR3 length is 16 residues. CDR3 region: CASNGLAGVDTGELFF. CDR3 in DNA: TGTGCCAGCAACGGACTAGCGGGGGTAGACACCGGGGAGCTGTTTTTT.

The chain uses TRBV11-2 and TRBJ1-6, with D maybe TRBD1 (6 bases). The CDR3 runs to 15 residues. The germline gives CDR1 SGHAT, CDR2 FQNNGV. Trimming shortened V by 0 bases and J by 18 bases, and 21 bases separated the two germline ends. DNA of the CDR3: TGTGCCAGCAGCTTAGATCCCGGGGGGCGGGTACAGACCCACTTT. It codes for CASSLDPGGRVQTHF.

The sample holds a few counts of this clonotype. The chain links TRBV12-3 or TRBV12-4 to TRBJ2-2; 11 bases align to TRBD2. The CDR3 is made up of 15 amino acids. V was pared by 7 bases and J by 2 bases, with 3 bases of the junction left unmatched. The DNA for the CDR3 is TGTGCCAGCAAGAGACTAGCGGGAAACACCGGGGAGCTGTTTTTT. This gives the protein CASKRLAGNTGELFF.

This clonotype was seen at least ten times. The chain has TRBV9 and TRBJ1-1, with TRBD1 matching 7 bases. There are 13 residues in the CDR3. Germline V lookup: CDR1 SGDLS, CDR2 YYNGEE. V shed 4 bases and J 4 bases; nucleotides not matched to a gene: 4. CDR3 nucleotide sequence: TGTGCCAGCAGCCAGGGGACAGCCACTGAAGCTTTCTTT. Translated, it gives CASSQGTATEAFF.

This clonotype appeared many times. V and J are TRBV5-1 and TRBJ1-1; 10 nucleotides match TRBD1. This CDR3 is built from 19 residues. Germline assignment: CDR1 SGHRS and CDR2 YFSETQ. Trimming at V came to 4 bases and at J to 0 bases, leaving 15 bases not matched to a gene. CDR3 sequence (DNA): TGCGCCAGCAGCCCACTGACAGGGGGCTGGGGTCGGTTGAACACTGAAGCTTTCTTT. Translating it yields CASSPLTGGWGRLNTEAFF.